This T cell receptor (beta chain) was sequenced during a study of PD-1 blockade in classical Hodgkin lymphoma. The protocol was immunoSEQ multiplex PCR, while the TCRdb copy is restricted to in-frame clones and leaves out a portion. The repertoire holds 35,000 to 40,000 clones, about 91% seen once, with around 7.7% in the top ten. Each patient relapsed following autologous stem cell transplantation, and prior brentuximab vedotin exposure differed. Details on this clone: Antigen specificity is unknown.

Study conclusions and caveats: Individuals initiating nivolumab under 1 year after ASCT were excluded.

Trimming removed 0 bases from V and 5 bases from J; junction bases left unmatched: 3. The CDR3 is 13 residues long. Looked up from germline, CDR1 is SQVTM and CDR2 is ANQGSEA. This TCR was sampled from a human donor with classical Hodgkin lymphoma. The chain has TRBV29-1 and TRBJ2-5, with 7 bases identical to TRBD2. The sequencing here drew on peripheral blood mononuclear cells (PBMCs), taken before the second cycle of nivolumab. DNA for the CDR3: TGCAGCGTTGAAGACCAAGCGGGGGAGACCCAGTACTTC. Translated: CSVEDQAGETQYF.